Below, 3 T cell receptor beta chains from the same sample are listed, as sequenced in a study of T cell clonality in common variable immunodeficiency. General study points: In common variable immunodeficiency, TCR beta chains reportedly carried fewer deletions and N-nucleotide insertions.

The assay was immunoSEQ multiplex PCR, and TCRdb's table has in-frame clones only and misses some. The sample counts about 30,000 clones, none seen once; the ten largest own around 5.9%. No cognate antigen is known for these TCRs. The specimen sequenced was peripheral blood mononuclear cells. The receptors here all came from a human donor with common variable immunodeficiency.

Notes on this clone: Read coverage stops 3 residues before the CDR3 terminus; the germline J gene supplies the remainder. V usage is TRBV7-3 and J usage is TRBJ1-1; no clear D. Germline assignment: CDR1 SGHTA and CDR2 FQGTGA. V was pared by 2 bases and J by 1 base, with 11 bases between. The CDR3 is 15 residues long. The CDR3 reads CASSLRGFGNTEAFF. The sequenced part of the CDR3 DNA is TGTGCCAGCAGCTTACGGGGTTTCGGGAACACTGAA.

The table lists this clone with many counts. The CDR3 end falls 3 residues outside the read, so it is completed with the germline J gene. V is TRBV30 and J is TRBJ1-4; D is possibly TRBD1 (5 bases). Between the trimmed V and J ends, which lost 7 bases and 5 bases, there was a span of 14 bases. Germline lookup yields CDR1 GTSNPN and CDR2 SVGIG (reference sequence). The CDR3 extends over 13 amino acids. The CDR3 sequence: CALTSEGNEKLFF. The DNA read from the CDR3 is TGTGCCTTGACATCGGAGGGGAATGAAAAA.

This clone was seen only a few times. The sequenced part of the CDR3 DNA is TGTGCCAGCGGGGGGTGGTCGTCGAAGAAAAGCGGGTCCTACAATGAG. Protein product: CASGGWSSKKSGSYNE. The entire CDR3 sequence reads CASGGWSSKKSGSYNEQFF. This chain links TRBV2 with TRBJ2-1, with D possibly TRBD2 on 6 matching bases. Coverage ceases 3 residues before the CDR3 finishes, and the germline J gene fills in the end. The CDR3 is 19 residues long. Trimming pared 8 bases from V and 1 base from J, leaving 27 bases between. Germline values: CDR1 SNHLY, CDR2 FYNNEI.